This T cell receptor (beta chain) was identified during a study of blood T cell repertoires in COVID-19. Study information: T cells, B-cell-depleted T cells, or PBMCs supplied cDNA or gDNA.

Trimming removed 2 bases from V and 1 base from J, with 12 bases in between. CDR1 and CDR2 (germline): KGHSH, LQKENI. The CDR3 contains 16 residues. Repertoires were generated with immunoSEQ multiplex PCR, while TCRdb's copy carries only in-frame clones and drops some. The sample consists of about 42,000 clones, roughly four fifths of them appearing once. This sequence was found in a woman aged 70-85 years with acute or convalescent COVID-19. The source material was peripheral blood. V and J are TRBV18 and TRBJ1-5; D is undetermined. CDR3: CASSPYPAGSNQPQHF. The DNA of the CDR3 is TGTGCCAGCTCACCATACCCCGCGGGAAGCAATCAGCCCCAGCATTTT.